The next 19 T cell receptor beta chains were all read from a single sample in a study of blood T cell repertoires in COVID-19. Profiling relied on immunoSEQ multiplex PCR, and the TCRdb table lists in-frame clones only, not all of them. The data contain 98,000 or so clones, 88% of them seen just once; the ten biggest clones take up 2% to 3%. Sequenced: peripheral blood. These receptors all stem from a human donor in a cohort sampled during active COVID-19.

The V gene is TRBV27, the J gene TRBJ2-1; possibly TRBD2 for D (6 bases). Trimming stripped 3 bases from V and 7 bases from J, with 13 bases between. Germline CDR1 reads MNHEY; CDR2 reads SMNVEV (reference sequence). The CDR3 has 14 amino acids. The CDR3 nucleotides read TGTGCCAGCAGTTTTCAGGCAGGGAGGAATGAGCAGTTCTTC. Amino acids: CASSFQAGRNEQFF.

The rearrangement uses TRBV2 and TRBJ1-2; unclear D gene. Per the germline V gene, CDR1 is SNHLY and CDR2 is FYNNEI. V lost 8 bases and J 2 bases, leaving 6 bases between the germline ends. CDR3 size: 11 residues. This chain's CDR3 is CASRENYGYTF. Here the CDR3 DNA reads TGTGCCAGCCGAGAAAACTATGGCTACACCTTC.

The chain recombines TRBV24-1 with TRBJ2-2; maybe TRBD2 (5 bases). V lost 4 bases to trimming and J lost 7 bases, with 12 bases between them. CDR1 KGHDR and CDR2 SFDVKD come from the germline V gene. This CDR3 region has 14 residues. The CDR3 here is CATSDPGGSGELFF. The CDR3, as DNA: TGTGCCACCAGTGACCCTGGAGGTAGCGGGGAGCTGTTTTTT.

This clone has a single count. J is TRBJ1-1 and V is TRBV19; D gene unclear. Germline loops: CDR1 LNHDA, CDR2 SQIVND (reference sequence). The CDR3 has 15 amino acids. V lost 5 bases to trimming and J lost 3 bases, with 16 bases between them. CDR3 amino acids: CASSQHWAQYTEAFF. The CDR3 DNA is TGTGCCAGTAGTCAACACTGGGCACAGTACACTGAAGCTTTCTTT.

The chain uses TRBV9 and TRBJ1-2, with TRBD1 matching 9 bases. Germline CDR1 SGDLS, CDR2 YYNGEE. The length of the CDR3 is 16 residues. The V gene end was trimmed by 1 base and the J gene end by 4 bases; junction bases not matched to a gene: 8. The CDR3 nucleotides are TGTGCCAGCAGCGTACTGACAGGGGGGATGGGCTATGGCTACACCTTC. This translates into CASSVLTGGMGYGYTF.

The chain couples TRBV9 to TRBJ2-5; possibly TRBD2 for D (5 bases). Trimming left V 0 bases short and J 3 bases short, with 12 bases between. Germline V gene sequence: CDR1 SGDLS, CDR2 YYNGEE. CDR3 length: 15 residues. CDR3 DNA: TGTGCCAGCAGCGTAGGTGTTATTAGCGAAGAGACCCAGTACTTC. As protein: CASSVGVISEETQYF.

The V call is TRBV5-4, the J call TRBJ2-3; D is possibly TRBD1 (5 bases). Germline V lookup: CDR1 SGHNT, CDR2 YYREEE (reference sequence). The CDR3 sequence is 15 residues long. With 1 base removed from V and 2 bases from J, the gap between germline ends came to 11 bases. The CDR3 DNA sequence: TGTGCCAGCAGCTTGTCAGGGTTGGCCACAGATACGCAGTATTTT. As protein: CASSLSGLATDTQYF. Filled out from reference TRBV5-4 and TRBJ2-3, the complete variable domain reads ETGVTQSPTHLIKTRGQQVTLRCSSQSGHNTVSWYQQALGQGPQFIFQYYREEENGRGNFPPRFSGLQFPNYSSELNVNALELDDSALYLCASSLSGLATDTQYFGPGTRLTVL.

This rearrangement joins TRBV28 to TRBJ2-2; 12 nucleotides line up with TRBD2. The CDR3 totals 16 residues. The V and J ends lost 7 bases and 4 bases, in that order; junction bases with no gene match: 7. CDR1 MDHEN and CDR2 SYDVKM come from the germline V gene. The chain's CDR3 is CASNLLAGGPTGELFF. DNA for the CDR3: TGTGCCAGCAACCTTCTAGCGGGGGGGCCCACCGGGGAGCTGTTTTTT. The full variable domain, with the rest looked up from reference TRBV28 and TRBJ2-2, is DVKVTQSSRYLVKRTGEKVFLECVQDMDHENMFWYRQDPGLGLRLIYFSYDVKMKEKGDIPEGYSVSREKKERFSLILESASTNQTSMYLCASNLLAGGPTGELFFGEGSRLTVL.

This sequence joins TRBV19 and TRBJ2-3, with 10 bases that match TRBD2. This CDR3 has 15 amino acids. V lost 3 bases to trimming and J lost 3 bases; unmatched junction nucleotides: 3. CDR1 and CDR2 (germline): LNHDA, SQIVND (reference sequence). The CDR3: CASSIGSGGTDTQYF. The CDR3 nucleotides are TGTGCCAGTAGTATTGGTAGCGGGGGGACAGATACGCAGTATTTT.

V gene TRBV9 combines with J gene TRBJ1-3, with D uncertain. Deletions cut 0 bases from V and 0 bases from J, with 10 bases between. Germline CDR1 is SGDLS and CDR2 is YYNGEE. CDR3 length equals 16 residues. CDR3: CASSVAPSLSGNTIYF. The CDR3 nucleotides read TGTGCCAGCAGCGTAGCTCCCTCACTCTCTGGAAACACCATATATTTT.

This rearrangement joins TRBV13 to TRBJ2-7; 7 bases are shared with TRBD2. Germline trimming cut 5 bases from V and 5 bases from J; bases unmatched to any gene: 12. Germline lookup yields CDR1 PRHDT and CDR2 FYEKMQ (reference sequence). The CDR3 loop spans 15 amino acids. DNA of the CDR3: TGTGCCAGCAGCCCGCGAGATGAGCGGGGCGACGAGCAGTACTTC. Protein: CASSPRDERGDEQYF.

The J gene is TRBJ2-1, the V gene TRBV28; 14 nucleotides match TRBD2. CDR3 size: 16 residues. V lost 1 base, J lost 6 bases, and 2 bases stayed unmatched. The germline V gene encodes CDR1 MDHEN and CDR2 SYDVKM. The CDR3 DNA reads TGTGCCAGCAGTTTATTGGGGACTAGCGGGAGCAATGAGCAGTTCTTC. It yields the protein CASSLLGTSGSNEQFF. Combining the CDR3 with reference TRBV28 and TRBJ2-1 gives the whole variable domain DVKVTQSSRYLVKRTGEKVFLECVQDMDHENMFWYRQDPGLGLRLIYFSYDVKMKEKGDIPEGYSVSREKKERFSLILESASTNQTSMYLCASSLLGTSGSNEQFFGPGTRLTVL.

V is TRBV7-8 and J is TRBJ2-1; a weak D match, TRBD1 (5 bases). Trimming cost V 2 bases and J 2 bases, with 10 bases left between them. Germline V lookup: CDR1 SGHVS, CDR2 FQNEAQ. CDR3 size: 15 residues. The CDR3: CASSLRGTTYNEQFF. CDR3 in DNA: TGTGCCAGCAGCTTAAGGGGAACGACCTACAATGAGCAGTTCTTC. Supplemented by reference TRBV7-8 and TRBJ2-1, the full variable domain reads GAGVSQSPRYKVAKRGQDVALRCDPISGHVSLFWYQQALGQGPEFLTYFQNEAQLDKSGLPSDRFFAERPEGSVSTLKIQRTQQEDSAVYLCASSLRGTTYNEQFFGPGTRLTVL.

The chain has TRBV19 and TRBJ1-5; 8 bases match TRBD1. Germline trimming cut 6 bases from V and 3 bases from J; bases unmatched to any gene: 4. This CDR3 has 14 amino acids. CDR1 and CDR2 (germline): LNHDA, SQIVND (reference sequence). This chain's CDR3 is CASSMTGDNQPQHF. CDR3 nucleotide sequence: TGTGCCAGTAGCATGACAGGGGACAATCAGCCCCAGCATTTT.

The V gene is TRBV6-6, the J gene TRBJ1-5; 8 bases are a match to TRBD1. The germline gives CDR1 MNHNY, CDR2 SVGAGI (reference sequence). The CDR3 runs to 15 residues. V dropped 6 bases and J dropped 5; count of bases not matched to a gene: 9. The CDR3 region is CASSRGQGKDQPQHF. The CDR3 region has the DNA TGTGCCAGCAGCCGTGGACAGGGAAAAGATCAGCCCCAGCATTTT.

The V gene is TRBV3-1 (or the pseudogene TRBV3-2), the J gene TRBJ2-1; 14 bases agree with TRBD2. The V segment lost 6 bases and the J segment 6 bases; nucleotides outside the gene matches: 4. From germline, CDR1 is LGHDT and CDR2 YNNKEL (reference sequence). The CDR3 runs to 15 residues. The CDR3 nucleotides read TGTGCCAGCAGACGACTAGCGGGGGGGGGCAATGAGCAGTTCTTC. Translation: CASRRLAGGGNEQFF.

The CDR3 region is CASSITGVGTTNEKLFF. DNA of the CDR3: TGTGCCAGTAGTATCACAGGGGTCGGGACAACTAATGAAAAACTGTTTTTT. The rearrangement uses TRBV19 and TRBJ1-4; 7 bases are shared with TRBD1. Trimming cost V 3 bases and J 0 bases; bases outside gene matches: 7. Germline CDR1 is LNHDA and CDR2 is SQIVND (reference sequence). The CDR3 totals 17 residues.

This chain links TRBV7-3 with TRBJ1-2, with D perhaps TRBD1 (6 bases). Trimming removed 5 bases from V and 4 bases from J, with 17 bases in between. CDR3 size: 15 residues. CDR1 and CDR2 from the germline V gene are SGHTA and FQGTGA. This CDR3 is CASSEQGPPSYGYTF. Here the CDR3 DNA reads TGTGCCAGCAGCGAGCAGGGGCCCCCGAGCTATGGCTACACCTTC.

The chain combines TRBV19 with TRBJ2-7, with D possibly matching TRBD1 (5 bases). This CDR3 contains 15 residues. Germline-derived CDR1 and CDR2 are LNHDA and SQIVND (reference sequence). The germline V and J ends were trimmed by 8 bases and 6 bases, with 23 bases remaining between them. As DNA, the CDR3 is TGTGCCAGTTCCCTATGGCTACAGGTACGAAGCGAGCAGTACTTC. It yields the protein CASSLWLQVRSEQYF.